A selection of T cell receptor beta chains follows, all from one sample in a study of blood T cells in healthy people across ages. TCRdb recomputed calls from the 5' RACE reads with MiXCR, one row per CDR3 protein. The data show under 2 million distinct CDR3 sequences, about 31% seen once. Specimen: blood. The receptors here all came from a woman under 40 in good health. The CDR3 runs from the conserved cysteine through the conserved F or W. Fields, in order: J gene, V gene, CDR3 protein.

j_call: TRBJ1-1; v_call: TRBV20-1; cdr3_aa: CSARVRMNTEAFF
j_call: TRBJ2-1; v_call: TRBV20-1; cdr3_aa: CSPRDPGGGEQFF
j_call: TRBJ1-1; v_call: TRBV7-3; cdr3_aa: CASSFQGGDTEAFF
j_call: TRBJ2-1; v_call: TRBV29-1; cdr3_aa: CSGSTLAGRNEQFF
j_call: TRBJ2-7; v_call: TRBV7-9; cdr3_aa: CASSLPSFDEQYF
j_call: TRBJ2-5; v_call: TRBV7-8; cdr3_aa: CASSLVRLAGGSEQYF
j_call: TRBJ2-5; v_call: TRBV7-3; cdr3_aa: CASSLWGQVGETQYF
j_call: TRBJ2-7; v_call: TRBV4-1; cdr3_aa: CASSQAPGQGVYEQYF
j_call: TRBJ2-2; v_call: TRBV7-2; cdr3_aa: CASSSSSGSRYTGELFF
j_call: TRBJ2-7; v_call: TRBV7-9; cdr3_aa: CASSLAPSGDEQYF
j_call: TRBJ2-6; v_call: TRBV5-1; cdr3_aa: CASSLEGSGANVLTF
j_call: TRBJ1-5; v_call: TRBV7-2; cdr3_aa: CASSFSYVGRPQHF
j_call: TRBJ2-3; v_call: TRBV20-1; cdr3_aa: CRASFGLTSGGWRSTDTQYF
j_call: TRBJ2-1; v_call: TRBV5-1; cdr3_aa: CASSFRLAGGLNEQFF
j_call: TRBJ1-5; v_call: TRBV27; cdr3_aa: CASSLGLNSNQPQHF
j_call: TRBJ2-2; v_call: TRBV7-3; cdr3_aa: CASSLRTAYGELFF
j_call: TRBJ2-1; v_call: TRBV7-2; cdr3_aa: CASSHRLAAEDEQFF
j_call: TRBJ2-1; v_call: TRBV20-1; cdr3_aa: CSASDALGWNEQFF
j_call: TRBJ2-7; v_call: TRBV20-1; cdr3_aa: CSASAPEEGEQYF
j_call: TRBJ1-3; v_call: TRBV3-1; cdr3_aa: CASSQDAGPGNTIYF
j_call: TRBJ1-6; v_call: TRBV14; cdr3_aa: CANLITYRSDNSPLHF
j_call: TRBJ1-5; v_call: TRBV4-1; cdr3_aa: CASSQFSSGQGPYSNQPQHF
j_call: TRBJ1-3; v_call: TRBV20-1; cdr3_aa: CSLVSVNSGNTIYF
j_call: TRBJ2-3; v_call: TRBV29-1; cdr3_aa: CSAPYGSSGRAGATQYF
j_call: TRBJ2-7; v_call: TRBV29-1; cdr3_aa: CSVLGTSIRPSEQYF
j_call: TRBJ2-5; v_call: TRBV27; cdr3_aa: CASSFGGRAMETQYF
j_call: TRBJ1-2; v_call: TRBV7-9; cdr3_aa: CASSSRYVLRRPMRGYTF
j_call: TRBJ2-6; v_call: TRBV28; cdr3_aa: CASTPEAQGHFWGANVLTF
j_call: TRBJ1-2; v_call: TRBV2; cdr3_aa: CASSEAGTGKYNGYTF
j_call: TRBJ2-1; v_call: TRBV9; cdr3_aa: CASSSRMDFPNEQFF
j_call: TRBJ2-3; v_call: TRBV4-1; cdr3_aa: CASNQAGTDTQYF
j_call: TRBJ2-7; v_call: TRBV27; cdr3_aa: CASRRTSRDEQYF
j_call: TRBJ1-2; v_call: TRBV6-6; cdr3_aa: CASSYSTTGSYGYTF
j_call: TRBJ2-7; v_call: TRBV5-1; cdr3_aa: CASSWGRTPTNSKGSYEQYF
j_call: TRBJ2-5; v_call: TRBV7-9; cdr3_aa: CASSFFDRRETQYF
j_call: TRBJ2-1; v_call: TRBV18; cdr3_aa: CASSESHEQFF
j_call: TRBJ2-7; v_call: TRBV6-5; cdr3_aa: CASTRDRYSYEQYF
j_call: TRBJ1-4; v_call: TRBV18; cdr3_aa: CASSPPGRGFF
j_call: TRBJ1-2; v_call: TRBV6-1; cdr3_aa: CASSEWYSQGENYGYTF
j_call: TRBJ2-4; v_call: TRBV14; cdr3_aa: CASKGGGPEEQYF
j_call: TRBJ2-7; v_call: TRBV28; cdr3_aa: CASTHQGQSYEQYF
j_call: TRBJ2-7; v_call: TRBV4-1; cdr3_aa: CASSQSPSPQGGYEQYF
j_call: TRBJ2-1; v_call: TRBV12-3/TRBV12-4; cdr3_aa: CASREDRGPAEFSYNGQFF
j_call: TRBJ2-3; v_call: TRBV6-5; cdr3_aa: CASSYSLVNTQYF
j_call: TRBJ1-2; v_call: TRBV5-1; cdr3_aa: CASSMSPDGYGYTF
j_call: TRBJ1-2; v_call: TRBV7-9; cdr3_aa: CASSFDGGTVNYGYTF
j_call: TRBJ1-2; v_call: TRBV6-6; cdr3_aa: CASSPTEPYGYTF
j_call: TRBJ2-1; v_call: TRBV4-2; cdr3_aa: CASSQDPGTSGRQDEQFF
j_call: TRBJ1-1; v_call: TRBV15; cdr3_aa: CATSRGVGQGAEAFF
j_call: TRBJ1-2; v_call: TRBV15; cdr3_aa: CATSRHRRSGGGYGYTF
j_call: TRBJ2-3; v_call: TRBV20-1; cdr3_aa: CSALRKISTDTRYF
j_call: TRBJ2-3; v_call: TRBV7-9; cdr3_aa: CASSVSQLSTDTQYF
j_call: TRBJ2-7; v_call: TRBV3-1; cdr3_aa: CASSQVGKGPYEQYF
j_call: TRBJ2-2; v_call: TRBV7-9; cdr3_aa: CASSARLVAPNTGELFF
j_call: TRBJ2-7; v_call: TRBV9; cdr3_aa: CASGVGLQGGEQYF
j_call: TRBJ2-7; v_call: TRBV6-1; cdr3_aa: CASRTTSGISYEQYF
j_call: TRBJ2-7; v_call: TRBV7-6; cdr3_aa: CASSLARSGFSSYEQYF
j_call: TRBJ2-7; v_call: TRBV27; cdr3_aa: CVSSLHSGSLYEQYF